Below are 30 T cell receptor beta chains sequenced from a single sample in a study of early T cells in non-severe SARS-CoV-2 infection. TCRdb passed the 5' RACE reads through MiXCR, listing each CDR3 protein once. The sample has about 64,000 distinct CDR3 sequences, roughly 21% seen once; the top ten hold 16%. Material: whole blood, obtained at baseline. The source of these receptors is an adult who was a healthcare worker with PCR-confirmed SARS-CoV-2 infection or an uninfected control (not recorded which).

This clonotype has a handful of counts. The chain is built from TRBV7-9 and TRBJ2-3, with D possibly TRBD2 on 6 matching bases. This CDR3 is 12 amino acids long. V was shortened by 5 bases and J by 5 bases, with 8 bases between the two germline ends. Germline-derived CDR1 and CDR2 are SEHNR and FQNEAQ (reference sequence). The CDR3 region is CASSVGGDTQYF. The CDR3 DNA sequence: TGTGCCAGCAGCGTCGGGGGAGATACGCAGTATTTT.

The chain has TRBV10-1 and TRBJ2-7, with D hard to call. Germline CDR1 and CDR2: WNHNN and SYGVQD (reference sequence). V was pared by 8 bases and J by 3 bases, with 8 bases between. CDR3 length: 11 residues. The CDR3 loop reads CASPPDYEQYF. Written as DNA, the CDR3 is TGCGCCAGCCCTCCGGACTACGAGCAGTACTTC.

The chain carries TRBV7-9 and TRBJ1-1; 7 nucleotides line up with TRBD1. The junction had 6 bases not matched to a gene; V was cut back by 5 bases and J by 0 bases. Germline values: CDR1 SEHNR, CDR2 FQNEAQ (reference sequence). This CDR3 is built from 15 residues. In nucleotides, the CDR3 is TGTGCCAGCAGCCGGGACAGAGCCTTGAACACTGAAGCTTTCTTT. It specifies CASSRDRALNTEAFF.

The chain couples TRBV30 to TRBJ1-4, with TRBD1 as a possible D gene (6 bases). From germline, CDR1 is GTSNPN and CDR2 SVGIG (reference sequence). This CDR3 has 13 residues. The V end was cut by 1 base, the J end by 8 bases, with 11 bases between. The CDR3 loop reads CAWSALTGEKLFF. CDR3 sequence (DNA): TGTGCCTGGAGTGCCCTTACAGGGGAAAAACTGTTTTTT.

The chain links TRBV3-1 to TRBJ2-7; D is unresolved. V was cut by 4 bases and J by 2 bases, with 6 bases left in between. Germline values: CDR1 LGHDT, CDR2 YNNKEL (reference sequence). The CDR3 extends over 12 amino acids. The CDR3 nucleotides read TGTGCCAGCAGCCGAAGCCCCTACGAGCAGTACTTC. Translation: CASSRSPYEQYF.

The chain recombines TRBV7-7 with TRBJ1-2; no firm D call. The CDR3 contains 15 residues. Deletions cut 5 bases from V and 5 bases from J, with 18 bases between. Germline lookup yields CDR1 SSHAT and CDR2 FNYEAQ (reference sequence). In nucleotides, the CDR3 is TGTGCCAGCAGCCCGATCCCCACCGTCCCTTATGGCTACACCTTC. Translation gives CASSPIPTVPYGYTF.

This clonotype occurred a few times. The chain has TRBV20-1 and TRBJ2-3, with 11 nucleotides matching TRBD2. CDR1 and CDR2 from the germline V gene are DFQATT and SNEGSKA (reference sequence). The CDR3 spans 15 residues. V lost 0 bases and J lost 5; bases outside the gene matches: 4. For the CDR3, the DNA is TGCAGTGCTAGAGATCTAGCGGGGGGCCGAGATACGCAGTATTTT. Translating gives CSARDLAGGRDTQYF.

This clonotype was observed many times. The chain uses TRBV4-1 and TRBJ2-3; D assignment may be TRBD1 or TRBD2 (6 bases each). V lost 10 bases, J lost 2 bases, and 22 bases lay in between. Germline V CDR1 and CDR2: MGHRA, YSYEKL. The CDR3 runs 16 residues. CDR3 nucleotides: TGCGCCACCACGCCCGAAGGGGGGTCCATCACAGATACGCAGTATTTT. Its translation is CATTPEGGSITDTQYF.

This clonotype was recorded a few times. The CDR3 region has the DNA TGTGCCAGCAGTACCAGGACAGGGAATCAGCCCCAGCATTTT. It specifies CASSTRTGNQPQHF. This chain uses TRBV27 with TRBJ1-5; 8 bases align to TRBD1. The CDR3 runs to 14 residues. J was trimmed by 4 bases and V by 5 bases; bases with no gene match: 4. Germline loops: CDR1 MNHEY, CDR2 SMNVEV (reference sequence).

V gene TRBV19 combines with J gene TRBJ1-1; D call uncertain. Trimming took 2 bases from V and 3 from J, leaving 22 bases between them. CDR3 size: 18 residues. CDR1 is LNHDA, CDR2 SQIVND, per germline (reference sequence). This CDR3 reads CASSIRRGLGSFDTEAFF. Written as DNA, the CDR3 is TGTGCCAGTAGTATACGACGGGGTCTAGGATCGTTTGACACTGAAGCTTTCTTT.

This clonotype has just a few counts. The J gene is TRBJ1-4, the V gene TRBV18; D ambiguous. The CDR3 sequence is 14 residues long. Germline lookup yields CDR1 KGHSH and CDR2 LQKENI. Trimming left V 0 bases short and J 7 bases short, with 9 bases between. Here the CDR3 DNA reads TGTGCCAGCTCACCACCAGGGTCAAGTGAAAAACTGTTTTTT. Translated, it gives CASSPPGSSEKLFF.

The genes are TRBV6-6 and TRBJ1-2, with D perhaps matching TRBD1 (6 bases). This CDR3 has 15 amino acids. V was pared by 7 bases and J by 3 bases, with 18 bases between. In germline, CDR1 is MNHNY, CDR2 SVGAGI (reference sequence). The CDR3 DNA is TGTGCCAGCACCGGTCTTGACAGGAAATACTATGGCTACACCTTC. Protein sequence: CASTGLDRKYYGYTF.

A few counts support this clonotype. The V gene is TRBV11-2, the J gene TRBJ2-3; TRBD1 matches 7 bases. V dropped 3 bases and J dropped 9; count of bases not matched to a gene: 15. Germline lookup yields CDR1 SGHAT and CDR2 FQNNGV. The CDR3 sequence is 16 residues long. CDR3: CASSFTRDSTEGTQYF. The CDR3 nucleotides are TGTGCCAGCAGCTTTACCCGGGACAGCACCGAAGGGACGCAGTATTTT.

The V and J genes are TRBV3-1 and TRBJ2-6, with D perhaps being TRBD1 or TRBD2 (6 bases each). The V end was cut by 4 bases, the J end by 1 base, with 17 bases between. The length of the CDR3 is 18 residues. Germline CDR1 reads LGHDT; CDR2 reads YNNKEL (reference sequence). The CDR3 DNA follows: TGTGCCAGCAGCCCTCGATGGGGGGCTCCATCTGGGGCCAACGTCCTGACTTTC. Residues: CASSPRWGAPSGANVLTF.

The gene calls are TRBV10-3 and TRBJ2-1; D is ambiguous. V lost 1 base and J 10 bases, leaving 5 bases between the germline ends. The CDR3 runs to 11 residues. Germline V gene sequence: CDR1 ENHRY, CDR2 SYGVKD. The CDR3 reads CAISELREQFF. CDR3 sequence (DNA): TGTGCCATCAGTGAGTTGAGAGAGCAGTTCTTC.

The rearrangement uses TRBV4-1 and TRBJ2-1, with 8 bases lining up with TRBD2. Germline CDR1 and CDR2: MGHRA and YSYEKL. The length of the CDR3 is 16 residues. The V and J ends lost 1 base and 3 bases, in that order; junction bases with no gene match: 5. The CDR3 coding sequence is TGCGCCAGCAGCCAAGTGTATAGCGGGGACTACAATGAGCAGTTCTTC. Amino acid sequence: CASSQVYSGDYNEQFF.

J is TRBJ2-5 and V is TRBV7-9, with D unclear. Trimming took off 5 bases at V and 3 bases at J, with 10 bases between the two ends. Germline values: CDR1 SEHNR, CDR2 FQNEAQ (reference sequence). The CDR3 contains 13 residues. This CDR3 is CASSPRQEETQYF. The DNA for the CDR3 is TGTGCCAGCAGCCCCCGACAAGAAGAGACCCAGTACTTC.

The V and J genes are TRBV7-2 and TRBJ2-1; a possible D gene is TRBD1 (5 bases). The CDR3 has 14 amino acids. CDR1 and CDR2 from the germline V gene are SGHTA and FQGNSA. With 1 base removed from V and 7 bases from J, the gap between germline ends came to 11 bases. CDR3 in amino acids: CASSLDQGVNEQFF. CDR3 nucleotide sequence: TGTGCCAGCAGCTTAGATCAAGGGGTGAATGAGCAGTTCTTC.

This clonotype was seen many times. This sequence joins TRBV5-1 and TRBJ2-3, with 7 nucleotides matching TRBD2. The V segment lost 4 bases and the J segment 5 bases; nucleotides outside the gene matches: 7. Germline loops: CDR1 SGHRS, CDR2 YFSETQ. CDR3 size: 14 residues. CDR3 sequence: CASSASGPRDTQYF. CDR3 nucleotide sequence: TGCGCCAGCAGCGCTAGCGGTCCCAGAGATACGCAGTATTTT. Full variable domain (missing parts from reference TRBV5-1 and TRBJ2-3): KAGVTQTPRYLIKTRGQQVTLSCSPISGHRSVSWYQQTPGQGLQFLFEYFSETQRNKGNFPGRFSGRQFSNSRSEMNVSTLELGDSALYLCASSASGPRDTQYFGPGTRLTVL.

The rearrangement links TRBV27 to TRBJ2-1, with 9 nucleotides matching TRBD1. CDR1 and CDR2 (germline): MNHEY, SMNVEV (reference sequence). V shed 5 bases, J shed 4 bases, and the junction held 6 bases outside the gene matches. This CDR3 has 15 amino acids. CDR3 bases: TGTGCCAGCAGTGACGGGACAGGGTCTTACAATGAGCAGTTCTTC. This gives the protein CASSDGTGSYNEQFF.

The chain has TRBV13 and TRBJ2-5; D is possibly TRBD1 or TRBD2 (5 bases each). Germline CDR1 PRHDT, CDR2 FYEKMQ (reference sequence). V lost 5 bases and J lost 5, with 18 bases in between. The CDR3 length is 15 residues. CDR3 sequence: CASSPEGEGDETQYF. The CDR3 DNA reads as TGTGCCAGCAGCCCCGAGGGAGAAGGGGACGAGACCCAGTACTTC.

This clonotype was found a few times. The rearrangement uses TRBV29-1 and TRBJ2-7; tentative D call: TRBD2 (6 bases). CDR3 length equals 13 residues. CDR1 and CDR2 from the germline V gene are SQVTM and ANQGSEA. CDR3 sequence reads: CTVGEGPEGEQYF. The CDR3 nucleotides read TGCACCGTCGGAGAGGGGCCGGAGGGCGAGCAGTACTTC.

Ten or more counts support this clonotype. The chain employs TRBV6-2 or TRBV6-3 and TRBJ2-5; 8 bases fit TRBD2. V shed 8 bases, J shed 4 bases, and the junction held 18 bases outside the gene matches. Per the germline V gene, CDR1 is MNHEY and CDR2 is SVGEGT. This CDR3 has 17 residues. CDR3 residues: CASFTPAGALPGETQYF. For the CDR3, the DNA is TGTGCCAGCTTCACCCCAGCGGGGGCTCTTCCAGGAGAGACCCAGTACTTC.

This clonotype was recorded a few times. The J gene is TRBJ1-2, the V gene TRBV6-5, with D possibly TRBD1 on 5 matching bases. The CDR3 loop spans 15 amino acids. V was cut by 6 bases and J by 6 bases, with 20 bases left in between. Germline V gene lookup returns CDR1 MNHEY and CDR2 SVGAGI. Written as DNA, the CDR3 is TGTGCCAGCAGGTCTCTAGGCAGGGCGAGGAATGGCTACACCTTC. Its protein product is CASRSLGRARNGYTF.

J is TRBJ1-5 and V is TRBV28, with unresolved D. The V gene lost 3 bases and the J gene lost 5 bases, with 5 bases spanning the gap. CDR3 length: 12 amino acids. Germline loops: CDR1 MDHEN, CDR2 SYDVKM. CDR3 in amino acids: CASSLYDQPQHF. In DNA, the CDR3 is TGTGCCAGCAGTTTGTATGATCAGCCCCAGCATTTT.

This rearrangement joins TRBV10-3 to TRBJ2-2, with D perhaps given as TRBD1 or TRBD2 (6 bases each). This CDR3 spans 16 amino acids. Deletions cut 7 bases from V and 5 bases from J, with 20 bases between. Germline CDR1 and CDR2: ENHRY and SYGVKD. CDR3 nucleotides: TGTGCCATCACCGGGGGAGATGGGGGCAGGACCGGGGAGCTGTTTTTT. This gives the protein CAITGGDGGRTGELFF.

The chain recombines TRBV12-3 or TRBV12-4 with TRBJ1-5, with D unclear. The CDR3 sequence is 12 residues long. The V end lost 6 bases, the J end lost 8 bases, and 11 bases lay between the germline ends. The CDR3 DNA reads TGTGCCAGCAGCTATGCTCGGGAGCCCCAGCATTTT. Residues: CASSYAREPQHF.

The J gene is TRBJ1-1, the V gene TRBV18, with D possibly matching TRBD1 (5 bases). V dropped 3 bases and J dropped 5 bases, with 10 bases sitting between them. Germline CDR1 reads KGHSH; CDR2 reads LQKENI. CDR3 length: 13 residues. Written as DNA, the CDR3 is TGTGCCAGCTCACCCCCAGGGAGGACTGAAGCTTTCTTT. Protein: CASSPPGRTEAFF.

The V gene is TRBV19, the J gene TRBJ1-2; D is possibly TRBD1 (5 bases). Germline CDR1 reads LNHDA; CDR2 reads SQIVND (reference sequence). This CDR3 region has 12 residues. Trimming stripped 4 bases from V and 8 bases from J, with 11 bases between. CDR3 DNA: TGTGCCAGTAGTACTTCAGGGACGGGCTACACCTTC. Translating gives CASSTSGTGYTF.

This clonotype was counted only a few times. The J gene is TRBJ2-7, the V gene TRBV7-9; 7 bases line up with TRBD2. CDR3 length: 13 amino acids. After removal of 6 bases from V and 7 bases from J, the junction contained 9 bases not matched to a gene. Germline lookup yields CDR1 SEHNR and CDR2 FQNEAQ (reference sequence). CDR3 sequence reads: CASSRSAGEEQYF. CDR3 DNA: TGTGCCAGCAGTCGCTCCGCGGGGGAAGAGCAGTACTTC.